These 27 T cell receptor beta chains originate from one sample sequenced in a study of T cell repertoires in cytomegalovirus infection. One entry per CDR3 protein, called by TCRdb with MiXCR from the reads. The table lists about 740,000 distinct CDR3 sequences, roughly a third of them singletons. For these receptors, no antigen is known. This specimen was cultured PBMCs, taken from culture after CMV antigen stimulation. The receptors shown here come from a human donor in good health (CMV status not recorded). Some clones in this sample may be carry-over from other donors' samples.

This clonotype has just one count. The rearrangement links TRBV20-1 to TRBJ2-1, with D possibly matching TRBD2 (7 bases). This CDR3 spans 16 amino acids. Per the germline V gene, CDR1 is DFQATT and CDR2 is SNEGSKA (reference sequence). Trimming took 3 bases from V and 5 from J, leaving 20 bases between them. CDR3 in amino acids: CSARDPGWGGDNEQFF. The CDR3 DNA sequence: TGCAGTGCTAGGGACCCAGGTTGGGGGGGCGACAATGAGCAGTTCTTC.

This chain links TRBV12-3 or TRBV12-4 with TRBJ1-5; possible D gene TRBD1, 6 bases. Trimming shortened V by 2 bases and J by 0 bases, and 14 bases separated the two germline ends. The CDR3 consists of 17 residues. The DNA of the CDR3 is TGTGCCAGCAGTTTACAAGGACAGCCATATAGCAATCAGCCCCAGCATTTT. The encoded protein is CASSLQGQPYSNQPQHF.

This rearrangement joins TRBV4-3 to TRBJ1-2; D is possibly TRBD1 (5 bases). This CDR3 is built from 15 residues. Between the trimmed V and J ends, which lost 3 bases and 8 bases, there was a span of 19 bases. Germline-derived CDR1 and CDR2 are LGHNA and YSLEER. CDR3 bases: TGCGCCAGCAGCCAGCTAGAGAAGGTGGGGGTAGGCTACACCTTC. As protein: CASSQLEKVGVGYTF.

This clonotype has a handful of counts. This chain joins TRBV28 and TRBJ2-7; D remains unclear. Germline CDR1 and CDR2: MDHEN and SYDVKM. V was clipped by 3 bases and J by 0 bases, with 15 bases between them. This CDR3 has 16 amino acids. The CDR3 spells CASSLISLGRSYEQYF. DNA for the CDR3: TGTGCCAGCAGTTTGATCAGTCTCGGCCGCTCCTACGAGCAGTACTTC.

Only a few counts were recorded for this clonotype. The chain carries TRBV6-1 and TRBJ1-2; D remains unclear. This CDR3 region has 12 residues. The V end lost 3 bases, the J end lost 5 bases, and 7 bases lay between the germline ends. Germline V gene lookup returns CDR1 MNHNS and CDR2 SASEGT. CDR3 in DNA: TGTGCCAGCAGTGATGGTTATTATGGCTACACCTTC. Its protein product is CASSDGYYGYTF.

CDR3 nucleotide sequence: TGTGCCAGCACCCCAAAGGAACGGGATGAGCAGTTCTTC. Translating it yields CASTPKERDEQFF. This rearrangement joins TRBV3-1 to TRBJ2-1; D gene uncertain. The germline V gene encodes CDR1 LGHDT and CDR2 YNNKEL (reference sequence). CDR3 length: 13 amino acids. The ends were cut back, 7 bases at V and 8 bases at J, with 15 bases in the middle.

This clonotype has a handful of counts. The chain is built from TRBV7-2 and TRBJ2-1; D unresolved. Looked up from germline, CDR1 is SGHTA and CDR2 is FQGNSA. CDR3 length: 15 residues. Deletions cut 1 base from V and 8 bases from J, with 15 bases between. CDR3 protein: CASSLERPLGDEQFF. Written as DNA, the CDR3 is TGTGCCAGCAGCTTAGAACGGCCCCTTGGGGATGAGCAGTTCTTC.

This clonotype was picked up a small number of times. V usage is TRBV6-6 and J usage is TRBJ2-2; D unclear. The CDR3 has 17 amino acids. From germline, CDR1 is MNHNY and CDR2 SVGAGI (reference sequence). V lost 0 bases to trimming and J lost 6 bases, with 17 bases between them. This CDR3 reads CASSYSPSAGVAGELFF. CDR3 DNA sequence: TGTGCCAGCAGTTACTCCCCCTCCGCCGGTGTGGCCGGGGAGCTGTTTTTT.

With regard to this clonotype: The junction differs from germline at one of its ends, possibly a read error. The chain has TRBV2 and TRBJ2-7; TRBD2 is a possible D gene (5 bases). From germline, CDR1 is SNHLY and CDR2 FYNNEI. The CDR3 is made up of 10 amino acids. CDR3 sequence (DNA): TGTGCCAGCACCCTATTAGGACTGGCGTTC. This sequence encodes CASTLLGLAF.

This clonotype was counted at least ten times. The J gene is TRBJ2-3, the V gene TRBV7-2; D perhaps matches TRBD2 (6 bases). Germline-derived CDR1 and CDR2 are SGHTA and FQGNSA. The CDR3 loop spans 18 amino acids. The V end lost 5 bases, the J end lost 5 bases, and 26 bases lay between the germline ends. The CDR3 reads CASSLRRAGIQRLDTQYF. CDR3 bases: TGTGCCAGCAGCCTACGGAGGGCCGGTATTCAACGTCTAGATACGCAGTATTTT.

The chain employs TRBV28 and TRBJ1-2; no clear D. V dropped 2 bases and J dropped 6 bases, with 10 bases sitting between them. Germline values: CDR1 MDHEN, CDR2 SYDVKM. The CDR3 spans 13 residues. CDR3 protein: CASSLIAENGYTF. DNA for the CDR3: TGTGCCAGCAGTTTAATCGCAGAGAATGGCTACACCTTC.

This clonotype showed up just a few times. The rearrangement joins TRBV7-6 to TRBJ2-7, with 8 bases that match TRBD2. CDR1 and CDR2 (germline): SGHVS, FNYEAQ. V lost 3 bases, J lost 5 bases, and 15 bases stayed unmatched. This CDR3 is built from 17 residues. The CDR3 loop is CASSLMDLAGGTHEQYF. The DNA of the CDR3 is TGTGCCAGCAGCTTGATGGATCTGGCGGGAGGAACCCACGAGCAGTACTTC. The complete variable domain, with remaining parts taken from reference TRBV7-6 and TRBJ2-7, reads GAGVSQSPRYKVTKRGQDVALRCDPISGHVSLYWYRQALGQGPEFLTYFNYEAQQDKSGLPNDRFSAERPEGSISTLTIQRTEQRDSAMYRCASSLMDLAGGTHEQYFGPGTRLTVT.

This clonotype has only a few counts. The rearrangement links TRBV28 to TRBJ2-2, with 8 bases fitting TRBD1. The CDR3 runs to 19 residues. Trimming cost V 3 bases and J 1 base; bases outside gene matches: 13. Germline CDR1 reads MDHEN; CDR2 reads SYDVKM. CDR3 sequence (DNA): TGTGCCAGCAGTTTTCCGGGACAGGTTGATTTTTGGAACACCGGGGAGCTGTTTTTT. It is translated as CASSFPGQVDFWNTGELFF.

The chain uses TRBV10-2 and TRBJ2-7; 8 bases line up with TRBD1. V trimming: 6 bases; J trimming: 6 bases; junction bases outside the gene matches: 10. CDR1 WSHSY and CDR2 SAAADI come from the germline V gene. This CDR3 region has 14 residues. Written as DNA, the CDR3 is TGCGCCAGCAGGGAGCCCGGGACAGGTAGCGAGCAGTACTTC. Protein: CASREPGTGSEQYF.

This clonotype came up a few times. This chain joins TRBV6-1 and TRBJ1-1; D is unclear. V shed 1 base and J shed 2 bases, with 8 bases lying between them. This CDR3 region has 14 residues. Germline V gene sequence: CDR1 MNHNS, CDR2 SASEGT. The CDR3: CASSEVGSNTEAFF. CDR3 nucleotides: TGTGCCAGCAGTGAAGTTGGCAGCAACACTGAAGCTTTCTTT.

This clonotype was recorded a few times. The chain uses TRBV20-1 and TRBJ1-3; D possibly corresponds to TRBD1 (5 bases). V was shortened by 2 bases and J by 4 bases, with 9 bases between the two germline ends. CDR3 length: 13 residues. Germline V CDR1 and CDR2: DFQATT, SNEGSKA (reference sequence). CDR3 nucleotide sequence: TGCAGTGCTAGATCGGCAGGGGGAAACACCATATATTTT. Its translation is CSARSAGGNTIYF.

This chain connects TRBV7-9 to TRBJ2-3; D remains unclear. V shed 1 base and J shed 8 bases, with 7 bases lying between them. This CDR3 is 12 amino acids long. Germline loops: CDR1 SEHNR, CDR2 FQNEAQ (reference sequence). CDR3 sequence (DNA): TGTGCCAGCAGCTTAGAGTTAGGTACGCAGTATTTT. Encoded protein: CASSLELGTQYF.

V gene TRBV10-2 combines with J gene TRBJ2-5; the match to TRBD1 covers 8 bases. Per germline, CDR1 WSHSY and CDR2 SAAADI. The CDR3 is 13 amino acids. V lost 7 bases and J lost 1; bases outside the gene matches: 2. CDR3 sequence reads: CASTGQGQETQYF. CDR3 in DNA: TGCGCCAGCACCGGACAGGGCCAAGAGACCCAGTACTTC.

This clonotype was counted only a few times. V gene TRBV2 combines with J gene TRBJ1-1; D is possibly TRBD1 (5 bases). The length of the CDR3 is 15 residues. Trimming took 3 bases from V and 3 from J, leaving 14 bases between them. The V gene's germline CDR1 is SNHLY and CDR2 FYNNEI. The CDR3 sequence is CASSELGGGDTEAFF. The CDR3 coding sequence is TGTGCCAGCAGTGAGCTGGGGGGAGGTGACACTGAAGCTTTCTTT. Based on the CDR3 plus reference TRBV2 and TRBJ1-1, the full variable domain is EPEVTQTPSHQVTQMGQEVILRCVPISNHLYFYWYRQILGQKVEFLVSFYNNEISEKSEIFDDQFSVERPDGSNFTLKIRSTKLEDSAMYFCASSELGGGDTEAFFGQGTRLTVV.

CDR3 in DNA: TGTGCCAGCAGCCCATACAGGGGAAGGGACAATGAGCAGTTCTTC. As protein: CASSPYRGRDNEQFF. This chain joins TRBV5-4 and TRBJ2-1; 7 bases fit TRBD1. The CDR3 is 15 amino acids. Unmatched junction bases numbered 9, after V lost 4 bases and J lost 5 bases. Germline values: CDR1 SGHNT, CDR2 YYREEE (reference sequence).

This chain joins TRBV7-2 and TRBJ2-2, with TRBD2 identical over 8 bases. J gave up 4 bases and V 5 bases, and 3 bases lay outside the gene matches. CDR1 SGHTA and CDR2 FQGNSA come from the germline V gene. This CDR3 contains 14 residues. CDR3 sequence: CASSPGGRTGELFF. CDR3 bases: TGTGCCAGCAGCCCGGGGGGGCGCACCGGGGAGCTGTTTTTT.

This clonotype was detected only a few times. The rearrangement links TRBV7-9 to TRBJ2-1, with unresolved D. CDR1 is SEHNR and CDR2 is FQNEAQ in the germline V gene (reference sequence). With 3 bases removed from V and 0 bases from J, the gap between germline ends came to 15 bases. CDR3 length equals 17 residues. Here the CDR3 reads CASSFWRTTTSYNEQFF. As DNA, the CDR3 is TGTGCCAGCAGCTTTTGGCGGACCACAACCTCCTACAATGAGCAGTTCTTC.

This clonotype was picked up a small number of times. The CDR3 bases are TGTGCCAGCAGTTGGGAGACAGGAAAGATAGACTCTGAAGCTTTCTTT. This encodes CASSWETGKIDSEAFF. The chain recombines TRBV12-3 or TRBV12-4 with TRBJ1-1, with D possibly TRBD1 on 6 matching bases. V dropped 4 bases and J dropped 6 bases, with 21 bases sitting between them. The CDR3 extends over 16 amino acids.

V gene TRBV7-6 combines with J gene TRBJ2-2; D is unclear. CDR1 is SGHVS, CDR2 FNYEAQ, per germline. The CDR3 has 18 amino acids. V gave up 6 bases and J gave up 0 bases, with 20 bases separating them. In nucleotides, the CDR3 is TGTGCCAGCAGTTCACCTCCCCCCGGCAGAGCGAACACCGGGGAGCTGTTTTTT. Its translation: CASSSPPPGRANTGELFF.

In its sample, this clonotype was seen a few times. CDR3 in amino acids: CASSSNLGGAQETQYF. The CDR3 coding sequence is TGTGCCAGCAGCTCTAACCTAGGAGGGGCACAAGAGACCCAGTACTTC. This rearrangement joins TRBV7-9 to TRBJ2-5; possible D gene TRBD2, 6 bases. Germline V lookup: CDR1 SEHNR, CDR2 FQNEAQ (reference sequence). The CDR3 totals 16 residues. Deletions cut 4 bases from V and 2 bases from J, with 17 bases between. The full variable domain, in which reference TRBV7-9 and TRBJ2-5 provide the parts outside the CDR3, is DTGVSQNPRHKITKRGQNVTFRCDPISEHNRLYWYRQTLGQGPEFLTYFQNEAQLEKSRLLSDRFSAERPKGSFSTLEIQRTEQGDSAMYLCASSSNLGGAQETQYFGPGTRLLVL.

This clonotype was observed at least ten times. The rearrangement uses TRBV7-2 and TRBJ1-3, with D hard to call. Germline values: CDR1 SGHTA, CDR2 FQGNSA. V was pared by 5 bases and J by 0 bases, with 8 bases between. The CDR3 has 14 amino acids. CDR3 residues: CASSEGVSGNTIYF. The CDR3 DNA is TGTGCCAGCAGCGAAGGAGTCTCTGGAAACACCATATATTTT.

This chain connects TRBV20-1 to TRBJ2-3; 7 bases map to TRBD2. The V segment lost 5 bases and the J segment 2 bases; nucleotides outside the gene matches: 10. The CDR3 extends over 15 amino acids. CDR1 is DFQATT and CDR2 is SNEGSKA in the germline V gene (reference sequence). The CDR3 loop reads CSASLGGTPTDTQYF. The CDR3, as DNA: TGCAGTGCTTCTCTGGGGGGGACTCCCACAGATACGCAGTATTTT.